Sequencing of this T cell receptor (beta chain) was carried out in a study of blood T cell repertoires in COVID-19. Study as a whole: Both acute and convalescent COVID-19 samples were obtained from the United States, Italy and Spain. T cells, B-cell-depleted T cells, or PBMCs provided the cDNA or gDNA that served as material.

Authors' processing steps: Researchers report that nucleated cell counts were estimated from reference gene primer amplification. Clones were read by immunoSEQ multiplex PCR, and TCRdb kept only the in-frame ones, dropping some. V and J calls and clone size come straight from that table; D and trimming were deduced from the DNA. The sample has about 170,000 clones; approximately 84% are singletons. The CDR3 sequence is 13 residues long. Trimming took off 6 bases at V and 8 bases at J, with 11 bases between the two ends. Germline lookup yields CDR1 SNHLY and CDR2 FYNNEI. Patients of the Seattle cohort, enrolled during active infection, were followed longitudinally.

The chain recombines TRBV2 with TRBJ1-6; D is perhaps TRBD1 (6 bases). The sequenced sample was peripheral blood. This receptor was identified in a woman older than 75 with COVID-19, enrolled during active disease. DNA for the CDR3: TGTGCCAGCAGCCGGGACACTCATTCACCCCTCCACTTT. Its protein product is CASSRDTHSPLHF.